These 18 T cell receptor beta chains came from one sample sequenced in a study of vaccination and CD4 T cells after COVID-19. Sample treatment: approximately 10-day PBMC culture with coronavirus spike peptide pools or control peptides (ViraFEST assay). Sequencing of DNA taken from cultured CD4+ T cells relied on the Oncomine TCR Beta short-read assay. One entry per CDR3 protein results from TCRdb running MiXCR on the PCR reads. Here the sample spans approximately 12,000 distinct CDR3 sequences, roughly 44% being singletons. For these TCRs, the target antigens are not known. The source material was cultured CD4+ T cells from blood. All receptors derive from a human donor with COVID-19.

The rearrangement links TRBV9 to TRBJ2-7; 11 nucleotides agree with TRBD2. This CDR3 is 15 amino acids long. In germline, CDR1 is SGDLS, CDR2 YYNGEE. V shed 4 bases, J shed 5 bases, and the junction held 8 bases outside the gene matches. CDR3 residues: CASSPRSGGADEQYF. CDR3 coding DNA: TGTGCCAGCAGCCCACGTAGCGGGGGGGCTGACGAGCAGTACTTC.

The V gene is TRBV27, the J gene TRBJ2-1; 8 nucleotides align to TRBD2. V shed 0 bases, J shed 7 bases, and the junction held 11 bases outside the gene matches. This CDR3 region has 17 residues. Per the germline V gene, CDR1 is MNHEY and CDR2 is SMNVEV (reference sequence). The CDR3 loop reads CASSLSFFPGGRNEQFF. DNA for the CDR3: TGTGCCAGCAGTTTATCGTTTTTTCCGGGGGGGCGGAATGAGCAGTTCTTC.

This clonotype was detected only a few times. The chain has TRBV7-2 and TRBJ2-7; possibly TRBD1 for D (5 bases). The germline CDR1 and CDR2 sequences are SGHTA and FQGNSA. The germline V and J ends were trimmed by 5 bases and 0 bases, with 11 bases remaining between them. The CDR3 has 14 residues. CDR3 DNA sequence: TGTGCCAGCAGCCTCCGACAGCCCTCCTACGAGCAGTACTTC. This sequence encodes CASSLRQPSYEQYF.

This clonotype was seen only a few times. The V call is TRBV11-3, the J call TRBJ2-7, with TRBD1 matching 9 bases. CDR1 and CDR2 (germline): SGHNT, YENEEA. CDR3 length: 16 amino acids. V shed 0 bases, J shed 6 bases, and the junction held 9 bases outside the gene matches. The CDR3 sequence is CASSLDFGQGIREQYF. CDR3 nucleotides: TGTGCCAGCAGCTTAGATTTCGGACAGGGGATCCGCGAGCAGTACTTC.

The CDR3 sequence is CASSESGGARTDTQYF. The CDR3 DNA sequence: TGTGCCAGCAGTGAAAGCGGGGGGGCCCGGACAGATACGCAGTATTTT. The rearrangement uses TRBV2 and TRBJ2-3; 10 bases align to TRBD2. The ends lost 2 bases at V and 3 bases at J; junction bases unmatched: 5. The CDR3 is made up of 16 amino acids. Germline CDR1 reads SNHLY; CDR2 reads FYNNEI.

This clonotype has only a few counts. This chain connects TRBV2 to TRBJ2-3, with TRBD1 identical over 7 bases. The CDR3 is made up of 13 amino acids. V lost 11 bases to trimming and J lost 2 bases; unmatched junction nucleotides: 7. The germline V gene encodes CDR1 SNHLY and CDR2 FYNNEI. CDR3 sequence (DNA): TGTGCCCTATCCGACAGGGTCACAGATACGCAGTATTTT. It encodes CALSDRVTDTQYF. The complete variable domain, with remaining parts taken from reference TRBV2 and TRBJ2-3, reads EPEVTQTPSHQVTQMGQEVILRCVPISNHLYFYWYRQILGQKVEFLVSFYNNEISEKSEIFDDQFSVERPDGSNFTLKIRSTKLEDSAMYFCALSDRVTDTQYFGPGTRLTVL.

The genes are TRBV7-3 and TRBJ2-1; the D is unclear. This CDR3 contains 15 residues. CDR1 and CDR2 from the germline V gene are SGHTA and FQGTGA. Trimming shortened V by 2 bases and J by 7 bases, and 15 bases separated the two germline ends. The CDR3 sequence: CASSLGSRESNEQFF. DNA for the CDR3: TGTGCCAGCAGCTTAGGGTCCCGAGAATCAAATGAGCAGTTCTTC.

This chain uses TRBV6-1 with TRBJ1-4, with 8 bases aligning to TRBD1. The V segment lost 5 bases and the J segment 5 bases; nucleotides outside the gene matches: 10. Looked up from germline, CDR1 is MNHNS and CDR2 is SASEGT. The CDR3 is 16 residues long. The CDR3 protein is CASSLRRDRTNEKLFF. CDR3 nucleotide sequence: TGTGCCAGCAGTCTACGACGGGACAGGACCAATGAAAAACTGTTTTTT.

The chain carries TRBV30 and TRBJ1-1; unclear D gene. This CDR3 has 13 amino acids. The ends were cut back, 0 bases at V and 6 bases at J, with 11 bases in the middle. From germline, CDR1 is GTSNPN and CDR2 SVGIG (reference sequence). The CDR3 DNA reads TGTGCCTGGAGTGTACAACCGGGGTCTGAAGCTTTCTTT. It specifies CAWSVQPGSEAFF.

This rearrangement joins TRBV11-1 to TRBJ2-7, with no clear D. This CDR3 spans 15 amino acids. V was clipped by 3 bases and J by 2 bases, with 14 bases between them. Germline CDR1 SGHAT, CDR2 FQDESV (reference sequence). The CDR3: CASSFSPTDAYEQYF. Here the CDR3 DNA reads TGTGCCAGCAGCTTTTCCCCGACGGACGCCTACGAGCAGTACTTC.

V and J are TRBV20-1 and TRBJ2-7; 8 bases fit TRBD2. CDR1 and CDR2 (germline): DFQATT, SNEGSKA (reference sequence). The V gene end was trimmed by 3 bases and the J gene end by 7 bases; junction bases not matched to a gene: 8. This CDR3 comprises 13 residues. In DNA form, the CDR3 reads TGCAGTGCTAGTACAGCGGGGGTGGATGAGCAGTACTTC. Amino acid sequence: CSASTAGVDEQYF.

The table lists this clonotype with a count of one. Sequence at one end of the junction differs from germline and may be a read error. This chain links TRBV15 with TRBJ1-5, with 9 bases aligning to TRBD1. Germline V lookup: CDR1 LNHNV, CDR2 YYDKDF (reference sequence). The CDR3 runs to 15 residues. CDR3 coding DNA: TGTGCCACCAGCGAACAGGGGGCAGGGAATCGGCCCCAGCATTTT. This translates into CATSEQGAGNRPQHF.

The rearrangement links TRBV6-2 or TRBV6-3 to TRBJ2-6; D gene unclear. V dropped 6 bases and J dropped 0 bases, with 6 bases sitting between them. The CDR3 has 14 residues. Germline assignment: CDR1 MNHEY and CDR2 SVGEGT. The DNA for the CDR3 is TGTGCCAGCAGCCGACACTCTGGGGCCAACGTCCTGACTTTC. Amino acid sequence: CASSRHSGANVLTF.

This clonotype was found a few times. The chain employs TRBV6-1 and TRBJ1-1; D unresolved. Trimming left V 8 bases short and J 4 bases short, with 11 bases between. CDR1 is MNHNS, CDR2 SASEGT, per germline. The CDR3 covers 12 residues. The CDR3 DNA sequence: TGTGCCAGCGCCCGTATGGGCACTGAAGCTTTCTTT. Translation gives CASARMGTEAFF.

CDR3 protein: CATSRDASSNEQFF. CDR3 nucleotides: TGTGCCACCAGCAGAGACGCGTCTTCCAATGAGCAGTTCTTC. The genes are TRBV15 and TRBJ2-1; D gene ambiguous. The V and J ends lost 0 bases and 6 bases respectively, with 9 bases between them. The CDR3 covers 14 residues. Germline V CDR1 and CDR2: LNHNV, YYDKDF (reference sequence).

The chain links TRBV20-1 to TRBJ2-5, with TRBD2 matching 11 bases. Germline trimming cut 3 bases from V and 4 bases from J; bases unmatched to any gene: 10. The germline V gene has CDR1 DFQATT and CDR2 SNEGSKA (reference sequence). This CDR3 is 16 amino acids long. Here the CDR3 reads CSARTPGTSGGETQYF. The CDR3 coding sequence is TGCAGTGCTAGGACACCCGGGACTAGCGGAGGAGAGACCCAGTACTTC.

This clonotype has more than one count but fewer than ten. V is TRBV11-2 and J is TRBJ2-5, with unresolved D. Trimming shortened V by 0 bases and J by 1 base, and 6 bases separated the two germline ends. Germline V gene lookup returns CDR1 SGHAT and CDR2 FQNNGV. This CDR3 has 14 residues. The DNA for the CDR3 is TGTGCCAGCAGCTTAGACCTATCCCAAGAGACCCAGTACTTC. Translated, it gives CASSLDLSQETQYF.

This clonotype has more than one count but fewer than ten. V is TRBV27 and J is TRBJ1-6, with TRBD1 matching over 8 bases. Germline V gene sequence: CDR1 MNHEY, CDR2 SMNVEV (reference sequence). V lost 2 bases, J lost 7 bases, and 7 bases stayed unmatched. This CDR3 comprises 16 residues. The CDR3 loop is CASSLNLRGLNSPLHF. The CDR3, as DNA: TGTGCCAGCAGTTTAAATCTCAGGGGGCTAAATTCACCCCTCCACTTT.